This T cell receptor (beta chain) comes out of a study of post-analysis software for immune sequencing data (dated by TCRdb to the mid-2010s). General notes on the study: Disease courses on record covered relapsing-remitting, secondary progressive and progressive-relapsing multiple sclerosis, though some patients had no subtype annotation. The patient repertoires were compared against approximately eleven previously published healthy control repertoires obtained from donors aged about 6 to 28 years. A subset of samples was prepared in parallel using single-end sample barcoding, then pooled and co-amplified after Illumina adapter ligation.

Overall study results and their limits: Compared with controls, multiple sclerosis patients had significantly lower normalized Chao1 diversity, a finding suggesting substantial peripheral T-cell clonal expansion. The multiple sclerosis patient group was slightly younger than the control group. When samples were clustered directly using the F measure, samples prepared in the same batch co-clustered strongly, which prompted a batch-effect correction.

Concerning this clonotype: Its binding antigen is unknown. Base qualities are not provided; no much larger clone lies one nucleotide away.

The receptor library was made with PCR. TCRdb names Illumina HiSeq 2500 as the instrument used. To reduce PCR and sequencing biases, unique molecular identifiers were built into the TCR beta cDNA libraries. Per 1 to 10 million input T cells, approximately 500,000 cDNA molecules were obtained, such that each molecule approximated one T cell. The patient libraries were prepared and sequenced using the same protocol as the earlier healthy control dataset. Within a given batch, samples were prepared together, multiplexed and sequenced on the same HiSeq lane. The published analysis was carried out like this. MIGEC handled the raw barcoded reads, throwing out single-read molecular identifier groups before consensus assembly and CDR3 extraction. Clonotype tables were post-analysed with VDJtools, and diversity was normalized by down-sampling all datasets to the smallest sample size. Repertoire overlap clustering matched CDR3 amino acid but not nucleotide sequences to correct batch-related cross-sample contamination. TCRdb took the public reads, trimmed them with fastp at Q25, ran MiXCR for clone calling and kept in-frame beta chains. Rows with a matching CDR3 protein are joined into one entry that keeps the most common DNA and genes. These V and J calls derive from TCRdb rather than the authors' analysis. Counted in this sample were around 160,000 distinct CDR3 sequences; around 36% of them appeared once. The top ten clones comprise under 30% of the sample.

Per the publication, the time point label means: second blood draw from one MS patient after hematopoietic stem cell transplantation. To demonstrate the VDJtools post-analysis software, the study profiled TCR beta repertoires from the peripheral blood of 13 young patients with multiple sclerosis. The multiple sclerosis patients were children and adolescents between roughly 6 and 16 years of age. Sample: blood, taken after autologous hematopoietic stem cell transplantation. The sequence derives from a girl under 18 with multiple sclerosis. Donor details come from another sample of the same person, matched by shared clones.

CDR3 region: CAITSERSSSGANVLTF. The bases read TGTGCCATCACCTCGGAACGTTCTAGCTCTGGGGCCAACGTCCTGACTTTC. The chain joins TRBV10-3 to TRBJ2-6, with the D gene call left open. The CDR3 goes from the cysteine to the phenylalanine over 17 residues. This entry keeps only the CDR3 DNA: 51 bases, framed from base 1. CDR1 and CDR2 were assigned from the germline V gene as ENHRY and SYGVKD. V drops 7 bases and J drops 0 bases, leaving 16 bases in between.